The 13 T cell receptor beta chains below were found in one sample sequenced in a study of beta chain features in type 1 diabetes. Whole-study findings and limits: TCRB CDR3s from Type 1 diabetes patients were moderately but significantly shorter in all four CD4+ subsets.

As every portion of the isolated RNA was reverse transcribed, the sequencing read expressed TCRB transcripts. Libraries were prepared by immunoSEQ multiplex PCR; TCRdb keeps only in-frame clonotypes and omits some of them. The repertoire includes 230,000 or so clones, 16% of them detected once, and 0.065% to 0.1% sits in the top ten. These receptors' targets are unknown. Sequencing was carried out using naive CD4+ T cells from blood. The receptors come from a young man with type 1 diabetes.

This sequence joins TRBV7-2 and TRBJ1-3, with a tentative D call TRBD1 (6 bases). Germline assignment: CDR1 SGHTA and CDR2 FQGNSA. CDR3 length: 14 residues. Between the trimmed V and J ends, which lost 5 bases and 4 bases, there was a span of 12 bases. The DNA for the CDR3 is TGTGCCAGCAGCCCGACAGGCGGAGGAAACACCATATATTTT. It is translated as CASSPTGGGNTIYF.

The gene calls are TRBV29-1 and TRBJ2-3; D uncertain. Germline-derived CDR1 and CDR2 are SQVTM and ANQGSEA. Trimming left V 4 bases short and J 7 bases short, with 15 bases between. There are 13 residues in the CDR3. Written as DNA, the CDR3 is TGCAGCGTTGCCCCCAGGTTCGGAAATACGCAGTATTTT. Translated: CSVAPRFGNTQYF.

The chain has TRBV29-1 and TRBJ1-2, with a tentative D call TRBD1 (6 bases). This CDR3 comprises 13 residues. Germline V gene data show CDR1 as SQVTM and CDR2 as ANQGSEA. V lost 7 bases to trimming and J lost 5 bases, with 17 bases between them. The DNA of the CDR3 is TGCAGCGCCAACAGGGAAGAGGAGTATGGCTACACCTTC. Protein sequence: CSANREEEYGYTF.

This clone was counted a few times. This sample includes further DNA sequences coding for the same CDR3. J is TRBJ1-1 and V is TRBV29-1; tentative D call: TRBD1 (5 bases). V dropped 6 bases and J dropped 0 bases, with 8 bases sitting between them. This CDR3 comprises 12 residues. Germline CDR1 SQVTM, CDR2 ANQGSEA. The CDR3 loop reads CSVSGMNTEAFF. Here the CDR3 DNA reads TGCAGCGTCTCAGGGATGAACACTGAAGCTTTCTTT.

The genes are TRBV11-1 and TRBJ1-2, with a possible D match to TRBD1 (6 bases). Between the trimmed V and J ends, which lost 5 bases and 2 bases, there was a span of 9 bases. Germline CDR1 is SGHAT and CDR2 is FQDESV (reference sequence). CDR3 length: 13 amino acids. As DNA, the CDR3 is TGTGCCAGCAGCCAGGGGCTGAACTATGGCTACACCTTC. Amino acid sequence: CASSQGLNYGYTF.

The V gene is TRBV18, the J gene TRBJ2-1; TRBD2 matches 8 bases. Germline CDR1 and CDR2: KGHSH and LQKENI. The V segment lost 5 bases and the J segment 1 base; nucleotides outside the gene matches: 7. The CDR3 has 16 amino acids. Written as DNA, the CDR3 is TGTGCCAGCTCATTTCTAGCGGGTCAGTCCTACAATGAGCAGTTCTTC. Translating gives CASSFLAGQSYNEQFF. The complete variable domain, with remaining parts taken from reference TRBV18 and TRBJ2-1, reads NAGVMQNPRHLVRRRGQEARLRCSPMKGHSHVYWYRQLPEEGLKFMVYLQKENIIDESGMPKERFSAEFPKEGPSILRIQQVVRGDSAAYFCASSFLAGQSYNEQFFGPGTRLTVL.

This clone showed up just a few times. The CDR3 spells CASSQGAYEQYF. The CDR3 bases are TGTGCCAGCAGTCAGGGGGCCTACGAGCAGTACTTC. The genes are TRBV6-6 and TRBJ2-7, with TRBD1 identical over 7 bases. Trimming cost V 5 bases and J 2 bases; bases outside gene matches: 0. The CDR3 extends over 12 amino acids. CDR1 and CDR2 from the germline V gene are MNHNY and SVGAGI (reference sequence).

The gene calls are TRBV4-1 and TRBJ2-3; D not certain. Trimming removed 0 bases at V and 6 bases at J, with 10 bases between. Germline V CDR1 and CDR2: MGHRA, YSYEKL. This CDR3 comprises 14 residues. The CDR3 region has the DNA TGCGCCAGCAGCCAAGAACGGGTCAGGGATACGCAGTATTTT. It translates to CASSQERVRDTQYF.

The V gene is TRBV29-1, the J gene TRBJ1-3, with D possibly being TRBD1 (6 bases). In germline, CDR1 is SQVTM, CDR2 ANQGSEA. The germline V and J ends were trimmed by 4 bases and 2 bases, with 9 bases remaining between them. The CDR3 contains 13 residues. The CDR3, as DNA: TGCAGCGTTGTCCGGACAGCTGGAAACACCATATATTTT. This codes for CSVVRTAGNTIYF.

This clone was counted only a few times. The chain links TRBV9 to TRBJ2-1; unclear D gene. This CDR3 is built from 15 residues. Per the germline V gene, CDR1 is SGDLS and CDR2 is YYNGEE. Trimming cost V 0 bases and J 4 bases, with 11 bases left between them. CDR3 bases: TGTGCCAGCAGCGTAGTTACCTCGAGGTACAATGAGCAGTTCTTC. Its translation is CASSVVTSRYNEQFF.

The rearrangement joins TRBV4-1 to TRBJ2-3; 10 bases agree with TRBD2. In germline, CDR1 is MGHRA, CDR2 YSYEKL. The ends lost 4 bases at V and 1 base at J; junction bases unmatched: 5. The CDR3 length is 16 residues. The chain's CDR3 is CASSRVGTSGTDTQYF. The CDR3 DNA follows: TGCGCCAGCAGCCGCGTAGGGACTAGCGGCACAGATACGCAGTATTTT.

This chain uses TRBV6-6 with TRBJ2-1; TRBD2 agrees at 7 bases. This CDR3 is built from 14 residues. Germline V lookup: CDR1 MNHNY, CDR2 SVGAGI (reference sequence). V dropped 6 bases and J dropped 7; count of bases not matched to a gene: 9. This chain's CDR3 is CASRLGGSQNEQFF. DNA for the CDR3: TGTGCCAGCAGGCTGGGCGGGAGCCAAAATGAGCAGTTCTTC.

The rearrangement joins TRBV30 to TRBJ2-5, with 7 bases lining up with TRBD1. CDR1 GTSNPN and CDR2 SVGIG come from the germline V gene (reference sequence). This CDR3 has 14 residues. The V segment lost 7 bases and the J segment 1 base; nucleotides outside the gene matches: 9. The CDR3 here is CALDRRLLQETQYF. CDR3 bases: TGTGCCTTGGACAGGCGGCTCCTCCAAGAGACCCAGTACTTC.